These 32 T cell receptor beta chains originate from one sample sequenced in a study of Graves' ophthalmopathy and Graves' hyperthyroidism. The sequenced template was RNA, covering the TCR beta CDR3 region. Second-round multiplex PCR came after a first-round RT-PCR that employed HTBI primers. TCRdb re-derived calls from the multiplex PCR reads in MiXCR, one entry per CDR3 protein. The sample has hundreds of thousands of distinct CDR3 sequences; roughly 20% are singletons. Sequenced: peripheral blood. The receptor source for this set is a woman aged 18 to 35 with stable Graves' hyperthyroidism. Some clones in this sample may be carry-over from other donors' samples.

In its sample, this clonotype was seen many times. V gene TRBV13 combines with J gene TRBJ2-2; D perhaps matches TRBD1 (7 bases). Trimming shortened V by 4 bases and J by 2 bases, and 14 bases separated the two germline ends. CDR3 length: 16 residues. Germline CDR1 and CDR2: PRHDT and FYEKMQ (reference sequence). CDR3: CASSYAGQINTGELFF. The CDR3 DNA reads TGTGCCAGCAGCTACGCGGGACAGATTAACACCGGGGAGCTGTTTTTT.

The rearrangement uses TRBV5-1 and TRBJ1-3; 7 bases align to TRBD1. The CDR3 is made up of 16 amino acids. Losses at the gene ends were 4 bases for V and 2 bases for J; bases not matched to a gene: 9. Germline values: CDR1 SGHRS, CDR2 YFSETQ. In DNA, the CDR3 is TGCGCCAGCAGCCCCGCAGGGGGAAGTGCTGGAAACACCATATATTTT. Its protein is CASSPAGGSAGNTIYF.

The chain employs TRBV29-1 and TRBJ1-1, with D possibly TRBD1 on 6 matching bases. V was pared by 6 bases and J by 6 bases, with 20 bases between. This CDR3 spans 14 amino acids. The germline CDR1 and CDR2 sequences are SQVTM and ANQGSEA. The CDR3 is CSVVRDTGPAEAFF. In nucleotides, the CDR3 is TGCAGCGTGGTCCGGGACACCGGCCCAGCTGAAGCTTTCTTT.

This clonotype was seen a handful of times. The gene calls are TRBV6-1 and TRBJ2-7; 7 bases fit TRBD1. The germline CDR1 and CDR2 sequences are MNHNS and SASEGT. The CDR3 is 16 amino acids. Trimming cost V 6 bases and J 1 base; bases outside gene matches: 12. The CDR3 reads CASSPLPGQFSYEQYF. The CDR3 nucleotides are TGTGCCAGCAGCCCCCTGCCGGGACAGTTTTCCTACGAGCAGTACTTC.

This clonotype was seen more than once but under ten times. CDR3 amino acids: CASSYPRGTGMNTEAFF. CDR3 in DNA: TGTGCCAGCAGCTACCCCCGCGGGACAGGTATGAACACTGAAGCTTTCTTT. The chain couples TRBV5-4 to TRBJ1-1, with 8 bases identical to TRBD1. The germline CDR1 and CDR2 sequences are SGHNT and YYREEE (reference sequence). V was clipped by 3 bases and J by 0 bases; unmatched bases: 10. This CDR3 has 17 residues.

The table lists this clonotype with many counts. The chain links TRBV11-2 to TRBJ2-7; 8 positions match TRBD1. The CDR3 length is 14 residues. Germline V gene sequence: CDR1 SGHAT, CDR2 FQNNGV. V shed 3 bases, J shed 4 bases, and the junction held 5 bases outside the gene matches. The CDR3 DNA follows: TGTGCCAGCAGCTTTGGCAGGGGGCTGTACGAGCAGTACTTC. This gives the protein CASSFGRGLYEQYF. The complete variable domain, with remaining parts taken from reference TRBV11-2 and TRBJ2-7, reads EAGVAQSPRYKIIEKRQSVAFWCNPISGHATLYWYQQILGQGPKLLIQFQNNGVVDDSQLPKDRFSAERLKGVDSTLKIQPAKLEDSAVYLCASSFGRGLYEQYFGPGTRLTVT.

Regarding this clonotype: A much more abundant neighbour one base away suggests this may be a read error. J is TRBJ1-2 and V is TRBV29-1, with D hard to call. Germline CDR1 is SQVTM and CDR2 is ANQGSEA. This CDR3 is built from 13 residues. The CDR3 DNA reads as TGCAGAGCTACCCGCGGGAGGGCTTATGGCTACACCTTC. Its protein product is CRATRGRAYGYTF.

About this clonotype itself: A much larger clonotype is one base distant, so this may be a read error. Since the CDR3 does not end with the conserved phenylalanine or tryptophan, this likely comes from a read error. The chain links TRBV29-1 to TRBJ1-1; D call uncertain. Germline V gene lookup returns CDR1 SQVTM and CDR2 ANQGSEA. This CDR3 contains 13 residues. V dropped 3 bases and J dropped 0 bases, with 8 bases sitting between them. CDR3 bases: TGCAGCGTTGAGGAATGGCTGAACACTGAAGCTTTCTTG. Protein sequence: CSVEEWLNTEAFL.

To note about this clonotype: Relative to the germline gene, one junction end is altered; a read error may explain this. The chain carries TRBV12-3 or TRBV12-4 and TRBJ2-7; D not resolved. The CDR3 has 13 amino acids. Written as DNA, the CDR3 is TGTGCCAGCAGTTTAGAGAACACCAGTGACTCCACTTTC. Amino acids: CASSLENTSDSTF.

This clonotype showed up many times. This sequence may be a read error, since a much larger clone differs from it by one base. The V gene is TRBV28, the J gene TRBJ1-1, with D hard to call. V shed 6 bases and J shed 3 bases, with 2 bases lying between them. The CDR3 is 10 amino acids. The germline V gene has CDR1 MDHEN and CDR2 SYDVKM. This chain's CDR3 is CASSDTEAFF. The DNA for the CDR3 is TGTGCCAGCAGCGACACTGAAGCTTTCTTT.

This clonotype came up many times. This chain joins TRBV6-5 and TRBJ1-1, with D possibly being TRBD1 (5 bases). CDR3 length: 12 amino acids. Between the trimmed V and J ends, which lost 3 bases and 6 bases, there was a span of 8 bases. Germline V gene data show CDR1 as MNHEY and CDR2 as SVGAGI. The CDR3 sequence: CASSYGGAEAFF. The CDR3 DNA reads as TGTGCCAGCAGTTATGGGGGGGCTGAAGCTTTCTTT.

Points on this clonotype: The final CDR3 position lacks the conserved phenylalanine or tryptophan, pointing to a likely read error. The DNA is left out, because the CDR3 cannot be placed on it with certainty; the CDR3 is given as TCRdb lists it. The rearrangement links TRBV6-2 or TRBV6-3 to TRBJ2-7; the DNA was not used to check the table's D call, TRBD2. Both ends counted, the CDR3 spans 9 residues. The V gene's germline CDR1 is MNHEY and CDR2 SVGEGT. This CDR3 reads CASSSFGSS.

At least ten counts were recorded for this clonotype. The chain joins TRBV28 to TRBJ1-2; TRBD1 matches 11 bases. This CDR3 is built from 19 residues. The germline gives CDR1 MDHEN, CDR2 SYDVKM. With 5 bases clipped from V and 0 bases from J, the junction kept 14 bases outside the gene matches. As DNA, the CDR3 is TGTGCCAGCAGTAGGGAAAGGTGGGACAGGGGGTCGGCTAACTATGGCTACACCTTC. Translation: CASSRERWDRGSANYGYTF.

This clonotype was detected only a few times. The chain joins TRBV5-1 to TRBJ1-2; 9 bases agree with TRBD1. This CDR3 comprises 16 residues. Losses at the gene ends were 3 bases for V and 5 bases for J; bases not matched to a gene: 11. The V gene's germline CDR1 is SGHRS and CDR2 YFSETQ. DNA of the CDR3: TGCGCCAGCAGCTGGGGTCTGGGACAGGGCGTTTATGGCTACACCTTC. Amino acid sequence: CASSWGLGQGVYGYTF.

This sequence joins TRBV27 and TRBJ2-3, with D possibly TRBD1 on 6 matching bases. Trimming cost V 4 bases and J 4 bases, with 6 bases left between them. The V gene's germline CDR1 is MNHEY and CDR2 SMNVEV (reference sequence). This CDR3 comprises 12 residues. CDR3 sequence: CASSYRADTQYF. Written as DNA, the CDR3 is TGTGCCAGCAGTTACAGGGCAGATACGCAGTATTTT.

This chain connects TRBV18 to TRBJ1-1; unclear D gene. Germline CDR1 is KGHSH and CDR2 is LQKENI. V dropped 5 bases and J dropped 4 bases, with 17 bases sitting between them. The CDR3 is 15 amino acids. DNA of the CDR3: TGTGCCAGCTCAACAACGCCCGCGGGGAGCACTGAAGCTTTCTTT. Its protein product is CASSTTPAGSTEAFF. Supplemented by reference TRBV18 and TRBJ1-1, the full variable domain reads NAGVMQNPRHLVRRRGQEARLRCSPMKGHSHVYWYRQLPEEGLKFMVYLQKENIIDESGMPKERFSAEFPKEGPSILRIQQVVRGDSAAYFCASSTTPAGSTEAFFGQGTRLTVV.

This clonotype was found a few times. The chain is built from TRBV4-1 and TRBJ2-7, with a weak D call TRBD1 (5 bases). Germline assignment: CDR1 MGHRA and CDR2 YSYEKL. The CDR3 is 14 residues long. V shed 1 base and J shed 1 base, with 8 bases lying between them. CDR3 sequence: CASSQAPGSYEQYF. CDR3 nucleotide sequence: TGCGCCAGCAGCCAAGCCCCAGGGTCCTACGAGCAGTACTTC.

This clonotype was seen ten or more times. V usage is TRBV20-1 and J usage is TRBJ1-2, with D maybe TRBD1 (5 bases). This CDR3 spans 14 amino acids. V was cut by 5 bases and J by 5 bases, with 18 bases left in between. Germline-derived CDR1 and CDR2 are DFQATT and SNEGSKA (reference sequence). The CDR3 here is CSAGAPGGAYGYTF. The CDR3 coding sequence is TGCAGTGCTGGGGCTCCGGGGGGAGCGTATGGCTACACCTTC.

This clonotype was observed a few times. The chain has TRBV6-1 and TRBJ2-2, with TRBD1 matching 7 bases. The CDR3 totals 16 residues. V lost 6 bases, J lost 4 bases, and 11 bases stayed unmatched. CDR1 is MNHNS, CDR2 SASEGT, per germline. CDR3 protein: CASREQGTGGTGELFF. The CDR3 region has the DNA TGTGCCAGCAGAGAACAGGGGACCGGTGGCACCGGGGAGCTGTTTTTT.

The chain carries TRBV11-2 and TRBJ1-1; weak D call: TRBD1 (6 bases). The germline V and J ends were trimmed by 5 bases and 6 bases, with 13 bases remaining between them. This CDR3 has 13 residues. Germline CDR1 is SGHAT and CDR2 is FQNNGV. The CDR3 coding sequence is TGTGCCAGCAGCCGGATAGGGACATCTGAAGCTTTCTTT. It translates to CASSRIGTSEAFF.

This clonotype was seen many times. The CDR3 spells CSARDIGGVYEQYF. The CDR3 coding sequence is TGCAGTGCTAGAGATATAGGGGGCGTGTACGAGCAGTACTTC. The gene calls are TRBV20-1 and TRBJ2-7; 7 bases match TRBD1. The CDR3 contains 14 residues. Germline assignment: CDR1 DFQATT and CDR2 SNEGSKA (reference sequence). The ends lost 0 bases at V and 4 bases at J; junction bases unmatched: 6.

DNA for the CDR3: TGTGCCAGCAGTTCCCACCCGGGACAGGGCGGAGAGCAGTACTTC. As protein: CASSSHPGQGGEQYF. V gene TRBV27 combines with J gene TRBJ2-7; 9 nucleotides align to TRBD1. This CDR3 has 15 residues. V was clipped by 4 bases and J by 7 bases; unmatched bases: 11. The germline gives CDR1 MNHEY, CDR2 SMNVEV (reference sequence).

This clonotype was counted at least ten times. The V and J genes are TRBV20-1 and TRBJ2-7; TRBD2 is a possible D gene (6 bases). Trimming removed 0 bases from V and 4 bases from J, with 13 bases in between. CDR3 length: 14 residues. Germline V gene lookup returns CDR1 DFQATT and CDR2 SNEGSKA (reference sequence). The CDR3 loop reads CSARDTGLKYEQYF. The DNA for the CDR3 is TGCAGTGCTAGAGATACGGGACTCAAATACGAGCAGTACTTC.

The table lists this clonotype with many counts. The chain links TRBV11-2 to TRBJ2-5; 8 bases agree with TRBD1. The V gene end was trimmed by 5 bases and the J gene end by 2 bases; junction bases not matched to a gene: 4. The CDR3 spans 14 residues. Germline V gene data show CDR1 as SGHAT and CDR2 as FQNNGV. The CDR3 coding sequence is TGTGCCAGCAGCGATAGGACAGGGCAAGAGACCCAGTACTTC. Translated, it gives CASSDRTGQETQYF. Supplemented by reference TRBV11-2 and TRBJ2-5, the full variable domain reads EAGVAQSPRYKIIEKRQSVAFWCNPISGHATLYWYQQILGQGPKLLIQFQNNGVVDDSQLPKDRFSAERLKGVDSTLKIQPAKLEDSAVYLCASSDRTGQETQYFGPGTRLLVL.

The chain is built from TRBV14 and TRBJ2-4; D ambiguous. The germline gives CDR1 SGHDN, CDR2 FVKESK. Trimming removed 1 base at V and 6 bases at J, with 10 bases between. The CDR3 loop spans 14 amino acids. The CDR3 nucleotides read TGTGCCAGCAGCCAAGTGGGCAGATCAAACATTCAGTACTTC. Translating gives CASSQVGRSNIQYF.

This clonotype was recorded at least ten times. This chain links TRBV6-5 with TRBJ2-7, with D uncertain. V lost 4 bases and J 2 bases, leaving 12 bases between the germline ends. The CDR3 runs to 14 residues. Germline values: CDR1 MNHEY, CDR2 SVGAGI. This CDR3 reads CASSSRTRTYEQYF. For the CDR3, the DNA is TGTGCCAGCAGTTCCAGGACCCGGACCTACGAGCAGTACTTC.

This clonotype was detected many times. The chain carries TRBV2 and TRBJ1-6, with D possibly matching TRBD1 (5 bases). Germline V lookup: CDR1 SNHLY, CDR2 FYNNEI. Trimming shortened V by 4 bases and J by 10 bases, and 8 bases separated the two germline ends. The CDR3 is 12 residues long. The CDR3 loop reads CASSGGVSPLHF. In DNA, the CDR3 is TGTGCCAGCAGTGGAGGGGTATCACCCCTCCACTTT.

This clonotype was counted only a few times. This chain connects TRBV3-1 to TRBJ1-2; D call uncertain. The germline gives CDR1 LGHDT, CDR2 YNNKEL (reference sequence). Trimming removed 3 bases at V and 2 bases at J, with 13 bases between. The CDR3 length is 15 residues. The DNA of the CDR3 is TGTGCCAGCAGCCACCACATGGCACTCAACTATGGCTACACCTTC. It specifies CASSHHMALNYGYTF.

V and J are TRBV3-1 and TRBJ2-2, with a tentative D call TRBD1 (5 bases). CDR3 size: 16 residues. Trimming removed 0 bases from V and 5 bases from J, with 13 bases in between. In germline, CDR1 is LGHDT, CDR2 YNNKEL (reference sequence). As DNA, the CDR3 is TGTGCCAGCAGCCAAGAAATGGGGCTGGCTACCGGGGAGCTGTTTTTT. Translated: CASSQEMGLATGELFF.

This clonotype was recorded many times. The V gene is TRBV12-3 or TRBV12-4, the J gene TRBJ2-2, with TRBD1 matching 8 bases. Unmatched junction bases numbered 8, after V lost 9 bases and J lost 8 bases. The CDR3 is 13 amino acids. CDR3 residues: CASRTGTEGELFF. The CDR3 DNA reads as TGTGCCAGTAGGACAGGGACGGAGGGGGAGCTGTTTTTT.

This clonotype has at least ten counts. The genes are TRBV6-5 and TRBJ1-1; D possibly corresponds to TRBD1 (6 bases). V lost 2 bases to trimming and J lost 1 base, with 17 bases between them. The CDR3 spans 17 residues. Germline V CDR1 and CDR2: MNHEY, SVGAGI. For the CDR3, the DNA is TGTGCCAGCAGTTACAAGCTAGCCCGGACAGAGAACACTGAAGCTTTCTTT. Its translation is CASSYKLARTENTEAFF.

The CDR3 region is CASSLLGTNSEAFF. Written as DNA, the CDR3 is TGCGCCAGCAGCCTCTTGGGGACTAACTCTGAAGCTTTCTTT. The chain joins TRBV5-1 to TRBJ1-1, with D possibly being TRBD1 (5 bases). Per germline, CDR1 SGHRS and CDR2 YFSETQ. CDR3 size: 14 residues. Trimming shortened V by 4 bases and J by 6 bases, and 16 bases separated the two germline ends.